Listed below are T cell receptor beta chains from one sample, sequenced in a study of blood T cell repertoires in COVID-19. The assay was immunoSEQ multiplex PCR, and TCRdb's table has in-frame clones only and misses some. The sample shows 150,000 or so clones, about 91% of them seen only once. The sample consisted of peripheral blood. These receptors were obtained from a woman between 50 and 59 years old with acute or convalescent COVID-19. The CDR3 runs from the conserved cysteine through the conserved F or W. Each record gives: V gene, clone size, J gene, D gene, CDR3 protein, CDR3 DNA. D genes are given only for firm matches. Clone size is shown for a subset of rows, as once, few, many or a class of expanded clone.

V gene: TRBV19
clone size: .
J gene: TRBJ1-2
D gene: .
CDR3 protein: CASRPLQSNGYTF
CDR3 DNA: TGTGCCAGTAGGCCCCTACAGTCGAATGGCTACACCTTC

V gene: TRBV6-1
clone size: once
J gene: TRBJ1-2
D gene: .
CDR3 protein: CASSDEYYGYTF
CDR3 DNA: TGTGCCAGCAGTGATGAGTACTATGGCTACACCTTC

V gene: TRBV5-4
clone size: .
J gene: TRBJ1-2
D gene: TRBD1
CDR3 protein: CASAIGGADYGYTF
CDR3 DNA: TGTGCCAGCGCAATAGGGGGCGCTGACTATGGCTACACCTTC

V gene: TRBV30
clone size: .
J gene: TRBJ1-1
D gene: .
CDR3 protein: CAWSVGVNTEAFF
CDR3 DNA: TGTGCCTGGAGTGTAGGAGTGAACACTGAAGCTTTCTTT

V gene: TRBV2
clone size: .
J gene: TRBJ2-7
D gene: .
CDR3 protein: CASTAGSYEQYF
CDR3 DNA: TGTGCCAGCACGGCAGGGTCCTACGAGCAGTACTTC

V gene: TRBV14
clone size: .
J gene: TRBJ2-1
D gene: .
CDR3 protein: CASSQSPLSEFF
CDR3 DNA: TGTGCCAGCAGCCAATCACCCCTAAGCGAGTTCTTC

V gene: TRBV6-6
clone size: .
J gene: TRBJ2-5
D gene: TRBD1
CDR3 protein: CASSNRGRETQYF
CDR3 DNA: TGTGCCAGCAGTAACAGGGGGCGAGAGACCCAGTACTTC

V gene: TRBV19
clone size: .
J gene: TRBJ1-1
D gene: TRBD1
CDR3 protein: CASNPGQGVNTEAFF
CDR3 DNA: TGTGCCAGTAATCCGGGACAGGGGGTGAATACTGAAGCTTTCTTT

V gene: TRBV7-2
clone size: .
J gene: TRBJ1-5
D gene: .
CDR3 protein: CASSFQGTGNQPQHF
CDR3 DNA: TGTGCCAGCAGCTTTCAGGGAACGGGCAATCAGCCCCAGCATTTT

V gene: TRBV4-3
clone size: .
J gene: TRBJ2-1
D gene: .
CDR3 protein: CASSHLNQGNEQFF
CDR3 DNA: TGCGCCAGCAGCCACTTAAACCAGGGAAATGAGCAGTTCTTC

V gene: TRBV19
clone size: .
J gene: TRBJ1-1
D gene: .
CDR3 protein: CASSMATENTEAFF
CDR3 DNA: TGTGCCAGTAGTATGGCAACAGAGAACACTGAAGCTTTCTTT

V gene: TRBV4-1
clone size: .
J gene: TRBJ2-1
D gene: TRBD2
CDR3 protein: CASSRGAGGRNEQFF
CDR3 DNA: TGCGCCAGCAGCCGGGGAGCGGGAGGACGGAATGAGCAGTTCTTC

V gene: TRBV6-5
clone size: .
J gene: TRBJ2-7
D gene: TRBD1
CDR3 protein: CASSYARDRGGEQYF
CDR3 DNA: TGTGCCAGCAGTTACGCGAGGGACAGGGGTGGCGAGCAGTACTTC

V gene: TRBV10-2
clone size: .
J gene: TRBJ1-1
D gene: TRBD1
CDR3 protein: CASSESGQGRLAEAFF
CDR3 DNA: TGCGCCAGCAGTGAGTCGGGACAGGGAAGGCTTGCTGAAGCTTTCTTT

V gene: TRBV7-6
clone size: .
J gene: TRBJ2-7
D gene: TRBD2
CDR3 protein: CASSPYPTSGGVGEQYF
CDR3 DNA: TGTGCCAGCAGCCCTTACCCCACTAGCGGGGGGGTGGGCGAGCAGTACTTC

V gene: TRBV4-1
clone size: .
J gene: TRBJ2-2
D gene: .
CDR3 protein: CASSQAERGGYGELFF
CDR3 DNA: TGCGCCAGCAGCCAGGCGGAGAGGGGGGGATATGGGGAGCTGTTTTTT

V gene: TRBV6-5
clone size: .
J gene: TRBJ1-1
D gene: .
CDR3 protein: CASTLWGQNTEAFF
CDR3 DNA: TGTGCCAGCACCCTCTGGGGCCAGAACACTGAAGCTTTCTTT

V gene: TRBV5-1
clone size: .
J gene: TRBJ1-1
D gene: TRBD1
CDR3 protein: CASSSLTGANTEAFF
CDR3 DNA: TGCGCCAGCAGCTCCTTGACAGGGGCAAACACTGAAGCTTTCTTT

V gene: TRBV5-1
clone size: .
J gene: TRBJ2-1
D gene: TRBD1
CDR3 protein: CASSWGPGQGGIGQFF
CDR3 DNA: TGCGCCAGCAGCTGGGGACCGGGACAGGGTGGGATCGGGCAGTTCTTC

V gene: TRBV5-6
clone size: .
J gene: TRBJ2-5
D gene: .
CDR3 protein: CASSFLLREQETQYF
CDR3 DNA: TGTGCCAGCAGCTTTCTTCTTCGGGAACAAGAGACCCAGTACTTC

V gene: TRBV18
clone size: .
J gene: TRBJ2-3
D gene: TRBD1
CDR3 protein: CASSPGQGALDTQYF
CDR3 DNA: TGTGCCAGCTCACCAGGCCAGGGGGCGTTGGATACGCAGTATTTT

V gene: TRBV30
clone size: .
J gene: TRBJ1-6
D gene: TRBD1
CDR3 protein: CAWSVGTGYRSPLHF
CDR3 DNA: TGTGCCTGGAGTGTAGGGACAGGGTATCGTTCACCCCTCCACTTT

V gene: TRBV19
clone size: .
J gene: TRBJ2-5
D gene: .
CDR3 protein: CASSSSPGDPRETQYF
CDR3 DNA: TGTGCCAGTAGTTCGTCCCCGGGGGACCCCCGGGAGACCCAGTACTTC

V gene: TRBV10-3
clone size: .
J gene: TRBJ1-5
D gene: TRBD1
CDR3 protein: CAISAGGGSNQPQHF
CDR3 DNA: TGTGCCATCTCTGCAGGGGGCGGAAGCAATCAGCCCCAGCATTTT

V gene: TRBV7-9
clone size: once
J gene: TRBJ2-1
D gene: .
CDR3 protein: CASSPLRNEQFF
CDR3 DNA: TGTGCCAGCAGCCCACTACGCAATGAGCAGTTCTTC

V gene: TRBV27
clone size: .
J gene: TRBJ2-5
D gene: .
CDR3 protein: CASSFRGETQYF
CDR3 DNA: TGTGCCAGCAGTTTCCGGGGGGAGACCCAGTACTTC

V gene: TRBV4-3
clone size: .
J gene: TRBJ1-2
D gene: .
CDR3 protein: CASSQDIPARGYTF
CDR3 DNA: TGCGCCAGCAGCCAAGATATACCGGCGCGGGGCTACACCTTC

V gene: TRBV5-1
clone size: .
J gene: TRBJ1-1
D gene: TRBD1
CDR3 protein: CASSFDRGFTEAFF
CDR3 DNA: TGCGCCAGCAGCTTCGACAGGGGTTTTACTGAAGCTTTCTTT

V gene: TRBV3-1/TRBV3-2
clone size: .
J gene: TRBJ2-5
D gene: TRBD1
CDR3 protein: CASSQGTGRETQYF
CDR3 DNA: TGTGCCAGCAGCCAAGGGACAGGGCGAGAGACCCAGTACTTC

V gene: TRBV19
clone size: .
J gene: TRBJ1-2
D gene: TRBD1
CDR3 protein: CASSPLQGAGTF
CDR3 DNA: TGTGCCAGTAGTCCCCTACAGGGGGCAGGCACCTTC

V gene: TRBV21-1
clone size: .
J gene: TRBJ2-7
D gene: .
CDR3 protein: CASSNVGCQQYF
CDR3 DNA: TGTGCCAGCAGCAATGTCGGGTGTCAGCAGTACTTC

V gene: TRBV7-2
clone size: .
J gene: TRBJ1-5
D gene: TRBD1
CDR3 protein: CASSPTGTNQPQHF
CDR3 DNA: TGTGCCAGCAGCCCGACAGGGACCAATCAGCCCCAGCATTTT

V gene: TRBV4-2
clone size: few
J gene: TRBJ2-7
D gene: .
CDR3 protein: CASSQEERSSYEQYF
CDR3 DNA: TGTGCCAGCAGCCAAGAGGAGCGGAGCTCCTACGAGCAGTACTTC

V gene: TRBV18
clone size: few
J gene: TRBJ2-1
D gene: .
CDR3 protein: CASSPPVGGPSSYNEQFF
CDR3 DNA: TGTGCCAGCTCACCACCGGTGGGGGGGCCGAGCTCCTACAATGAGCAGTTCTTC

V gene: TRBV7-7
clone size: .
J gene: TRBJ1-1
D gene: .
CDR3 protein: CASSGGEGTEAFF
CDR3 DNA: TGTGCCAGCAGCGGAGGGGAGGGCACTGAAGCTTTCTTT

V gene: TRBV19
clone size: .
J gene: TRBJ1-1
D gene: .
CDR3 protein: CASSIGPRQRAFF
CDR3 DNA: TGTGCCAGTAGTATAGGTCCCAGACAGAGGGCTTTCTTT

V gene: TRBV10-3
clone size: .
J gene: TRBJ1-2
D gene: TRBD1
CDR3 protein: CAISGDRDFYGYTF
CDR3 DNA: TGTGCCATCAGTGGGGACAGGGATTTCTATGGCTACACCTTC

V gene: TRBV19
clone size: .
J gene: TRBJ1-1
D gene: .
CDR3 protein: CASSREGGRFFF
CDR3 DNA: TGTGCCAGTAGCAGGGAGGGGGGCCGTTTTTTCTTT

V gene: TRBV5-1
clone size: .
J gene: TRBJ1-4
D gene: .
CDR3 protein: CASSLFQSNEKLFF
CDR3 DNA: TGCGCCAGCAGCTTGTTCCAGTCTAATGAAAAACTGTTTTTT

V gene: TRBV5-1
clone size: .
J gene: TRBJ1-1
D gene: TRBD1
CDR3 protein: CASRDRDYTEAFF
CDR3 DNA: TGCGCCAGTCGGGACAGGGACTACACTGAAGCTTTCTTT

V gene: TRBV30
clone size: .
J gene: TRBJ2-1
D gene: .
CDR3 protein: CAWSGSSYNEQFF
CDR3 DNA: TGTGCCTGGAGCGGTAGCTCCTACAATGAGCAGTTCTTC

V gene: TRBV6-5
clone size: .
J gene: TRBJ1-4
D gene: TRBD1
CDR3 protein: CATGQGEKLFF
CDR3 DNA: TGTGCCACCGGACAGGGAGAAAAACTGTTTTTT

V gene: TRBV19
clone size: .
J gene: TRBJ2-7
D gene: TRBD1
CDR3 protein: CASSGLGPGQGNEQYF
CDR3 DNA: TGTGCCAGTAGTGGCCTTGGCCCGGGACAGGGAAACGAGCAGTACTTC